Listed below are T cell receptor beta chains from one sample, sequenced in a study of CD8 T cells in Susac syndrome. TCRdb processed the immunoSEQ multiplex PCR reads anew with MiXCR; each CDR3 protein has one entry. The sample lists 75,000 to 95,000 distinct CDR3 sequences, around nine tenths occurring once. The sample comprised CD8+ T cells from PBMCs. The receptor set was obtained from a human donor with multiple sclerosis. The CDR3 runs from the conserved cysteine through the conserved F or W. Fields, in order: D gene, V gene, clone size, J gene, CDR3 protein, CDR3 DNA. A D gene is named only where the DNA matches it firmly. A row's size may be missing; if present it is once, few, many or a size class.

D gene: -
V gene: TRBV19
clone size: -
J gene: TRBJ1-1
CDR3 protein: CASSITAGAEAFF
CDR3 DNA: TGTGCCAGTAGTATAACTGCGGGGGCTGAAGCTTTCTTT

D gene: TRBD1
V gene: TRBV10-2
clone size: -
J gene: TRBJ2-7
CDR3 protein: CASSEPGGSAYEQYF
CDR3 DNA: TGCGCCAGCAGTGAACCAGGGGGAAGCGCCTACGAGCAGTACTTC

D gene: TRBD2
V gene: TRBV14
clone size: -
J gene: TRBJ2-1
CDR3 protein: CASSEGLGSYNEQFF
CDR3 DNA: TGTGCCAGCAGCGAGGGACTAGGATCCTACAATGAGCAGTTCTTC

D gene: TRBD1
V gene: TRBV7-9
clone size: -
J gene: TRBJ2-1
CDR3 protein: CASSPQTGEYNEQFF
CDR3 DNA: TGTGCCAGCAGCCCCCAAACAGGGGAGTACAATGAGCAGTTCTTC

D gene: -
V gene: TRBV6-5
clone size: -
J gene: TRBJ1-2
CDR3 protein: CASSYLEDSANYGYTF
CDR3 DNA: TGTGCCAGCAGTTACTTGGAGGACAGCGCGAACTATGGCTACACCTTC

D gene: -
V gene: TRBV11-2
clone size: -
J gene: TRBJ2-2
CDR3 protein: CASSLGRLNTGELFF
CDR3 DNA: TGTGCCAGCAGCTTAGGGCGGCTGAACACCGGGGAGCTGTTTTTT

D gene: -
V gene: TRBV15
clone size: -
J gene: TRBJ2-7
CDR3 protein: CATSRAHGNAYEQYF
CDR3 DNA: TGTGCCACCAGCAGAGCCCACGGCAATGCCTACGAGCAGTACTTC

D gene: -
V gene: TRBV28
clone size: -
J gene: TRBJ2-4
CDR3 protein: CASSPGGIQYF
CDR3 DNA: TGTGCCAGCAGTCCCGGGGGTATTCAGTACTTC

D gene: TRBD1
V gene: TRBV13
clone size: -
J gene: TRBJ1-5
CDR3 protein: CASSLDRAQPQHF
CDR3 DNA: TGTGCCAGCAGCCTAGACAGGGCTCAGCCCCAGCATTTT

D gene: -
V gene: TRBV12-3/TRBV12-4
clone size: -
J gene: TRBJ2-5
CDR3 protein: CASSLMGGETQYF
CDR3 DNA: TGTGCCAGCAGTTTGATGGGTGGAGAGACCCAGTACTTC

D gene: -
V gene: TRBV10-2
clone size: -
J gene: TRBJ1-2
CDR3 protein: CASSEFGAGYTF
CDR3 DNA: TGCGCCAGCAGTGAGTTTGGAGCCGGCTACACCTTC

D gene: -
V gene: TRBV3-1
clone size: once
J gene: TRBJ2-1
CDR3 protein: CASSQGYRGEQFF
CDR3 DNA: TGTGCCAGCAGCCAAGGATATCGTGGTGAGCAGTTCTTC

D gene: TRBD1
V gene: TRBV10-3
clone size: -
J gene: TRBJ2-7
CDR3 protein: CAITAGTAYSYEQYF
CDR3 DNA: TGTGCCATCACCGCCGGGACAGCCTACTCCTACGAGCAGTACTTC

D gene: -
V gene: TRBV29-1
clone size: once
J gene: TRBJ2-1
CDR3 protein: CSVDFVGSLYNEQFF
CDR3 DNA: TGCAGCGTTGATTTTGTCGGGAGTTTGTACAATGAGCAGTTCTTC

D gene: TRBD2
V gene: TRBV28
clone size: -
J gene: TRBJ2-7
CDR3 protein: CASSFRGGRNEQYF
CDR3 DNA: TGTGCCAGCAGTTTTCGGGGGGGCCGTAACGAGCAGTACTTC

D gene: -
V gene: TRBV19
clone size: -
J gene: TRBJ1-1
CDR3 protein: CASSINYRGDTEAFF
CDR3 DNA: TGTGCCAGTAGTATTAACTATCGAGGGGACACTGAAGCTTTCTTT

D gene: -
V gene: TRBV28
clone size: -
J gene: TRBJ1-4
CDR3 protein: CASSQPRPLGPGGEKLFF
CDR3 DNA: TGTGCCAGCAGTCAGCCGCGACCATTGGGCCCGGGAGGTGAAAAACTGTTTTTT

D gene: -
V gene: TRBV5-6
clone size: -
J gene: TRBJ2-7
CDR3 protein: CASSLDKAEQYF
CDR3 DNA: TGTGCCAGCAGCTTGGATAAGGCGGAGCAGTACTTC

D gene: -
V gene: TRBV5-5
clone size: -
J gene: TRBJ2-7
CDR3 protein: CASSSGESYEQYF
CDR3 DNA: TGTGCCAGCAGCTCCGGGGAGTCCTACGAGCAGTACTTC

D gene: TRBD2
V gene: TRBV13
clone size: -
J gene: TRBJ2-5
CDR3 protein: CASSPRTSGRRETQYF
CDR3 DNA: TGTGCCAGCAGCCCGCGGACTAGCGGGAGACGGGAGACCCAGTACTTC

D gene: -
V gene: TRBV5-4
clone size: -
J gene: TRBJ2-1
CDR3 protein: CASSPTPASPYNEQFF
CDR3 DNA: TGTGCCAGCAGCCCCACCCCCGCTAGCCCCTACAATGAGCAGTTCTTC

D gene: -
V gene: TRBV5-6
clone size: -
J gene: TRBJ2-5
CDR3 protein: CASNSRDGSYQETQYF
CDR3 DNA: TGTGCCAGCAACTCTCGGGACGGATCCTACCAAGAGACCCAGTACTTC

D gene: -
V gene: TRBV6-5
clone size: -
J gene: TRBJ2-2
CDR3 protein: CASSYSWGPNTGELFF
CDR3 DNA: TGTGCCAGCAGTTACTCGTGGGGGCCGAACACCGGGGAGCTGTTTTTT

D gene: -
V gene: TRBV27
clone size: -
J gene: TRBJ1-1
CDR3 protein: CASGGGAADTEAFF
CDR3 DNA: TGTGCCAGCGGGGGGGGTGCAGCCGACACTGAAGCTTTCTTT

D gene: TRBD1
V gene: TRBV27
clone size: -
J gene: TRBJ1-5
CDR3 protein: CASSQLTGGNQPQHF
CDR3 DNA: TGTGCCAGCAGCCAATTGACAGGGGGTAATCAGCCCCAGCATTTT

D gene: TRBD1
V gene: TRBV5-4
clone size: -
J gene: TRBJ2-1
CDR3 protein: CASSDGAGGFYNEQFF
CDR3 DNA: TGTGCCAGCAGCGATGGGGCAGGGGGATTCTACAATGAGCAGTTCTTC

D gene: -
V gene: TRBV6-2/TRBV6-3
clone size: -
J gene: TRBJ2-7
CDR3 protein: CASSPGPSGYEQYF
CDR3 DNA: TGTGCCAGCAGCCCGGGACCCAGTGGGTACGAGCAGTACTTC

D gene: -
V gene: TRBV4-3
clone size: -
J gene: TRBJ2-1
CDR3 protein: CASSQDGTQSSYNEQFF
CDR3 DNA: TGCGCCAGCAGCCAAGATGGGACCCAGAGCTCCTACAATGAGCAGTTCTTC

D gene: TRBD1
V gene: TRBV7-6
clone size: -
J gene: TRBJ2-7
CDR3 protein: CASSPGGNLIEQYF
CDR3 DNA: TGTGCCAGCAGCCCAGGGGGCAATCTTATCGAGCAGTACTTC

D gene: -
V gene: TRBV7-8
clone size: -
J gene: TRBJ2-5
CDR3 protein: CASSLEPTETQYF
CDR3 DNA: TGTGCCAGCAGCTTAGAACCCACGGAGACCCAGTACTTC

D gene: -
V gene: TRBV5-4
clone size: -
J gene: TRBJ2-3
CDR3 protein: CASSSSIQGSDTQYF
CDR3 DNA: TGTGCCAGCAGCTCGTCGATTCAGGGTTCAGATACGCAGTATTTT

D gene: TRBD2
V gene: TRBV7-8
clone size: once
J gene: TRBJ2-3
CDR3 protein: CASVPRGGVEFTDTQYF
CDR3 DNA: TGTGCCAGCGTCCCTCGGGGGGGAGTTGAATTCACAGATACGCAGTATTTT

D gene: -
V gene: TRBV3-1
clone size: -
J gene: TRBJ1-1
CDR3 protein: CASSARQMNTEAFF
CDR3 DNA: TGTGCCAGCAGCGCCAGACAGATGAACACTGAAGCTTTCTTT

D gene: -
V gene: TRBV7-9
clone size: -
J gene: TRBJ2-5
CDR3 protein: CASSLLGLGQETQYF
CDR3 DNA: TGTGCCAGCAGCTTACTGGGGTTAGGACAAGAGACCCAGTACTTC

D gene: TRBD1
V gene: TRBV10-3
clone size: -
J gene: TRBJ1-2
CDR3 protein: CAISDLTDRANYGYTF
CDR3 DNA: TGTGCCATCAGTGACCTTACCGACAGGGCTAACTATGGCTACACCTTC

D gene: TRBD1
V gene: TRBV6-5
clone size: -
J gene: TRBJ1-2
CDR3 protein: CASTEDRSNYGYTF
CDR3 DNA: TGTGCCAGCACCGAGGACAGGAGTAACTATGGCTACACCTTC